The clone carrying this TCR beta chain was counted between two and nine times. Its specificity is not known. These data belong to a study of blood T cells in healthy people across ages. Study-level findings and limits: Diversity was estimated from one million T cells, and these estimates were considered underestimates. A roughly linear age-dependent decrease characterized TCR beta diversity per million T cells. Changes in expanded clonotypes were possibly confounded, as the CMV status of donors was unknown.

This CDR3 spans 11 amino acids. The V and J ends lost 6 bases and 9 bases respectively, with 9 bases between them. Healthy Caucasian individuals from Russia aged about 6 to 100 served as donors. Together with a sample-barcoded 5' primer, a J-beta primer mix was included in a second PCR lasting roughly 6 to 12 cycles. TCRdb called the 5' RACE reads again in MiXCR, with one record for every CDR3 protein. Among 1.4 million to 1.5 million distinct CDR3 sequences listed, roughly 45% were seen once. Material for sequencing was blood. This chain connects TRBV12-3 or TRBV12-4 to TRBJ2-1; D is undetermined. This TCR was sampled from a woman younger than 30 in good health. CDR3 in DNA: TGTGCCAGCAGCTCTAACCGTGAGCAGTTCTTC. It specifies CASSSNREQFF.